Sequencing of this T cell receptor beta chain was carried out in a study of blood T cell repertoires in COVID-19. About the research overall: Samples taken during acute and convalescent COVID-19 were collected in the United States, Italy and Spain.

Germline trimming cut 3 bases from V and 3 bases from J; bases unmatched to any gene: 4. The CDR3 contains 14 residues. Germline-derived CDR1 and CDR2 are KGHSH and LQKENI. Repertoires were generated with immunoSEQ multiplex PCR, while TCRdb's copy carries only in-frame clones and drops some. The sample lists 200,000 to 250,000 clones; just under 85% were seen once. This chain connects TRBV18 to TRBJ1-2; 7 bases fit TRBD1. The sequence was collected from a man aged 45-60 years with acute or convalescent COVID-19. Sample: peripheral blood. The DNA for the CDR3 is TGTGCCAGCTCACCTACAGGGGCCGACTATGGCTACACCTTC. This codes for CASSPTGADYGYTF.